These 11 T cell receptor beta chains originate from one sample sequenced in a study of T cell responses to AZD1222 COVID-19 vaccine. Measured with immunoSEQ multiplex PCR; TCRdb has only the in-frame clones, and not every one. The repertoire consists of 55,000 to 90,000 clones, with 84% occurring once and the leading ten covering roughly 10%. Sample: peripheral blood, taken on day 0 of AZD1222 vaccination. The receptors here all came from an adult in good health.

J is TRBJ1-5 and V is TRBV4-3, with D unresolved. The V end lost 4 bases, the J end lost 5 bases, and 15 bases lay between the germline ends. CDR1 LGHNA and CDR2 YSLEER come from the germline V gene. The CDR3 contains 15 residues. CDR3: CASSLRWGNHQPQHF. The CDR3 region has the DNA TGCGCCAGCAGCCTTAGATGGGGAAACCATCAGCCCCAGCATTTT.

The chain uses TRBV4-2 and TRBJ1-5, with 7 bases lining up with TRBD1. From germline, CDR1 is LGHNA and CDR2 YNFKEQ. V gave up 1 base and J gave up 9 bases; unmatched junction bases: 15. This CDR3 has 17 residues. In DNA, the CDR3 is TGTGCCAGCAGCCAAGCCCAACAGACAGGGACGCTGTCGCCCCAGCATTTT. This translates into CASSQAQQTGTLSPQHF.

The genes are TRBV7-6 and TRBJ2-1; D ambiguous. Trimming cost V 0 bases and J 4 bases, with 13 bases left between them. The germline CDR1 and CDR2 sequences are SGHVS and FNYEAQ. The CDR3 is made up of 16 amino acids. CDR3 amino acids: CASSLASPTAYNEQFF. The CDR3 DNA follows: TGTGCCAGCAGCTTAGCATCCCCGACCGCTTACAATGAGCAGTTCTTC.

The V call is TRBV10-3, the J call TRBJ1-2; no clear D. CDR1 is ENHRY and CDR2 is SYGVKD in the germline V gene. V lost 3 bases, J lost 4 bases, and 6 bases lay in between. The CDR3 spans 12 residues. The CDR3: CAISDPLYGYTF. DNA for the CDR3: TGTGCCATCAGTGATCCCCTCTATGGCTACACCTTC.

The gene calls are TRBV5-1 and TRBJ2-7; D remains ambiguous. The length of the CDR3 is 11 residues. Germline values: CDR1 SGHRS, CDR2 YFSETQ. V was pared by 0 bases and J by 7 bases, with 5 bases between. CDR3 sequence: CASSLEGEQYF. CDR3 nucleotides: TGCGCCAGCAGCTTGGAAGGGGAGCAGTACTTC.

This chain links TRBV28 with TRBJ2-2, with TRBD2 matching over 8 bases. Germline lookup yields CDR1 MDHEN and CDR2 SYDVKM. The CDR3 spans 14 residues. V shed 2 bases and J 7 bases; nucleotides not matched to a gene: 3. In nucleotides, the CDR3 is TGTGCCAGCAGTTTAATTGCGGGGGGCGGGGAGCTGTTTTTT. The encoded protein is CASSLIAGGGELFF.

With regard to this clone: Other DNA sequences in the same sample also yield this CDR3. The genes are TRBV30 and TRBJ1-5; 8 bases agree with TRBD1. This CDR3 is 13 amino acids long. V lost 2 bases and J lost 4; bases outside the gene matches: 1. The V gene's germline CDR1 is GTSNPN and CDR2 SVGIG (reference sequence). DNA for the CDR3: TGTGCCTGGAGTCGACAGGGGAATCAGCCCCAGCATTTT. It specifies CAWSRQGNQPQHF.

The rearrangement joins TRBV25-1 to TRBJ1-4, with no clear D. V lost 0 bases and J 8 bases, leaving 13 bases between the germline ends. The CDR3 length is 15 residues. In germline, CDR1 is MGHDK, CDR2 SYGVNS. The CDR3 sequence is CASSEYKGSKEKLFF. The CDR3 DNA is TGTGCCAGCAGTGAATATAAAGGGTCGAAGGAAAAACTGTTTTTT. The full variable domain, rest sourced from reference TRBV25-1 and TRBJ1-4, is EADIYQTPRYLVIGTGKKITLECSQTMGHDKMYWYQQDPGMELHLIHYSYGVNSTEKGDLSSESTVSRIRTEHFPLTLESARPSHTSQYLCASSEYKGSKEKLFFGSGTQLSVL.

The chain employs TRBV6-2 or TRBV6-3 and TRBJ2-3; the match to TRBD2 covers 14 bases. Germline CDR1 reads MNHEY; CDR2 reads SVGEGT. J lost 6 bases, V lost 0 bases, and 8 bases had no gene match. The CDR3 extends over 18 amino acids. In DNA form, the CDR3 reads TGTGCCAGCAGTTACTCTTTCGGACTAGCGGGGGGTATGGATACGCAGTATTTT. This gives the protein CASSYSFGLAGGMDTQYF.

This sequence joins TRBV6-5 and TRBJ2-4; D gene ambiguous. This CDR3 contains 15 residues. Trimming pared 0 bases from V and 1 base from J, leaving 7 bases between. Germline-derived CDR1 and CDR2 are MNHEY and SVGAGI. CDR3 sequence (DNA): TGTGCCAGCAGTTACTCGGGGAAGGCCAAAAACATTCAGTACTTC. It yields the protein CASSYSGKAKNIQYF.

The chain combines TRBV6-5 with TRBJ1-4; the D is unclear. Deletions cut 8 bases from V and 8 bases from J, with 12 bases between. Germline V gene data show CDR1 as MNHEY and CDR2 as SVGAGI. CDR3 length equals 12 residues. The DNA of the CDR3 is TGTGCCAGCTCAGTGAGTCGGGAAAAACTGTTTTTT. Translating gives CASSVSREKLFF.